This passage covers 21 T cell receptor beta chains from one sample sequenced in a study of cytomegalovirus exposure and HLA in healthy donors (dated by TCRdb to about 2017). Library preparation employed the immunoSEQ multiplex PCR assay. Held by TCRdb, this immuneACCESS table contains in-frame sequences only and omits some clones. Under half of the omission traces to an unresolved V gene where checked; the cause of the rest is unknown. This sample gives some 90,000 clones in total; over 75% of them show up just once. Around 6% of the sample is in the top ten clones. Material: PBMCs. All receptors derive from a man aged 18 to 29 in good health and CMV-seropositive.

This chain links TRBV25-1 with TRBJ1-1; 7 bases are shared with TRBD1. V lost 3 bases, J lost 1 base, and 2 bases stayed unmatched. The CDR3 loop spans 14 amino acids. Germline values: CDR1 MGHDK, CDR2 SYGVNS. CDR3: CASSEQGENTEAFF. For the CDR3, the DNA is TGTGCCAGCAGTGAGCAGGGGGAGAACACTGAAGCTTTCTTT.

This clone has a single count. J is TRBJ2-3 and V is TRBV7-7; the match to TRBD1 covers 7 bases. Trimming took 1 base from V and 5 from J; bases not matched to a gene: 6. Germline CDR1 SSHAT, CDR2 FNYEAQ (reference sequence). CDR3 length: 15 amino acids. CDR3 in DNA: TGTGCCAGCAGCTTAGGAAGGGGGCAAGGAGATACGCAGTATTTT. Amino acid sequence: CASSLGRGQGDTQYF.

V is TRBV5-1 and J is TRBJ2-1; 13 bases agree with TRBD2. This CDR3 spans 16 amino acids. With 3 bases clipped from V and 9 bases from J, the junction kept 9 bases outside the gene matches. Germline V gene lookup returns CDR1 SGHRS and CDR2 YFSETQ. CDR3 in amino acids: CASSSSTSGGATEQFF. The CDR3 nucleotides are TGCGCCAGCAGCTCGTCTACTAGCGGGGGGGCCACTGAGCAGTTCTTC.

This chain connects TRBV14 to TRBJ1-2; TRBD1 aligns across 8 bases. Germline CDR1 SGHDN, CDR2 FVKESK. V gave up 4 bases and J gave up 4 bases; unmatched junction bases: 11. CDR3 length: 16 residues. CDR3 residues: CASSPQEGTGLYGYTF. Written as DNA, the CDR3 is TGTGCCAGCAGCCCGCAAGAAGGGACAGGACTCTATGGCTACACCTTC.

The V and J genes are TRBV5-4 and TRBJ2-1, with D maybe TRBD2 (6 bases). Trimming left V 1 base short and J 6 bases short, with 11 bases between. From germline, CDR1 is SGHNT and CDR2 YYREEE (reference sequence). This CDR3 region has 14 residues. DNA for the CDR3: TGTGCCAGCAGCTTGTACGGGACTCCCAATGAGCAGTTCTTC. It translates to CASSLYGTPNEQFF.

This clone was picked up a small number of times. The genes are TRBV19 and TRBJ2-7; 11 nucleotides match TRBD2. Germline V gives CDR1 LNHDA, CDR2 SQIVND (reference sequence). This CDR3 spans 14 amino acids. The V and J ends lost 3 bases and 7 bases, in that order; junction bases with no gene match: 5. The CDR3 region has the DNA TGTGCCAGTAGTATGACTAGCGGGATCCGGGAGCAGTACTTC. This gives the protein CASSMTSGIREQYF.

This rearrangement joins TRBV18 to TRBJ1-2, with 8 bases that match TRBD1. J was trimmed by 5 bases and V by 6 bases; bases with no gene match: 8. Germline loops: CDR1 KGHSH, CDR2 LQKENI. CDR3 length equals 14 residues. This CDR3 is CASSPRDRGYGYTF. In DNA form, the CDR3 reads TGTGCCAGCTCGCCTAGAGACAGGGGTTATGGCTACACCTTC.

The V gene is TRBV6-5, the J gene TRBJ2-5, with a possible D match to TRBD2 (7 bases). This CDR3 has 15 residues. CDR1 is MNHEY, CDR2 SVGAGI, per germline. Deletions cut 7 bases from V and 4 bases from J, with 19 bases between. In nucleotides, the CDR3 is TGTGCCAGCACCCCCTGGGGGCGCGGGGGAGAGACCCAGTACTTC. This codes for CASTPWGRGGETQYF.

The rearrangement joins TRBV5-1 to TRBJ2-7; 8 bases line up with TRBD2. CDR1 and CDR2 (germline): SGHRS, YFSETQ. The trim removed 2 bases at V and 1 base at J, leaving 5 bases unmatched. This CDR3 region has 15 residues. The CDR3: CASSFVTGGSYEQYF. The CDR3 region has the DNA TGCGCCAGCAGCTTCGTTACGGGAGGGTCCTACGAGCAGTACTTC.

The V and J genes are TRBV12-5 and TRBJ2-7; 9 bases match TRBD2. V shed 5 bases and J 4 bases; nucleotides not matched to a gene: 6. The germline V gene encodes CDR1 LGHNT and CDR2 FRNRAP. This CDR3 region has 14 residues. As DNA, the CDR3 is TGTGCTAGTGGTGGGGCTAGCGGGAAATACGAGCAGTACTTC. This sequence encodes CASGGASGKYEQYF.

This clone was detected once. The CDR3 is CASSYFRDRVDYNEQFF. The CDR3 nucleotides read TGTGCCAGCAGCTACTTCCGGGACAGGGTTGACTACAATGAGCAGTTCTTC. The chain has TRBV7-8 and TRBJ2-1, with TRBD1 identical over 9 bases. This CDR3 is 17 amino acids long. Per germline, CDR1 SGHVS and CDR2 FQNEAQ. Trimming took 4 bases from V and 3 from J; bases not matched to a gene: 10.

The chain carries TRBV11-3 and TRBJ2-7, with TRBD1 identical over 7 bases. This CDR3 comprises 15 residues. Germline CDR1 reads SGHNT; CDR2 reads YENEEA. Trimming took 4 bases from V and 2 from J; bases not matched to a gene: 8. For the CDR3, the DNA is TGTGCCAGCAGCTCGACAGGGTTGGAAGCCTACGAGCAGTACTTC. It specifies CASSSTGLEAYEQYF.

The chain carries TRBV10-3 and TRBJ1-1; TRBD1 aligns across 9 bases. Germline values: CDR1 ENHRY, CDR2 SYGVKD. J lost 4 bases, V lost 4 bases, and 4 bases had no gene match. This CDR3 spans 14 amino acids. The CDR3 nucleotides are TGTGCCATCAGTGGGGGGACAGGGCCCACTGAAGCTTTCTTT. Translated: CAISGGTGPTEAFF.

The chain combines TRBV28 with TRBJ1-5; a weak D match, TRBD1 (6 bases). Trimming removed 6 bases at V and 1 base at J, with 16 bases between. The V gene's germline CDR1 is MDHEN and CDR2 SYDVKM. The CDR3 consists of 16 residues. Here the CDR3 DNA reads TGTGCCAGCAGCCCTGTTGGGGGCGGAAGCAATCAGCCCCAGCATTTT. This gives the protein CASSPVGGGSNQPQHF.

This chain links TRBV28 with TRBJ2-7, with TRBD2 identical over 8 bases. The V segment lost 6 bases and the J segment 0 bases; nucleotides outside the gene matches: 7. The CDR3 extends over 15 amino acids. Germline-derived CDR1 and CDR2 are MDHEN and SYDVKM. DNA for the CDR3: TGTGCCAGCAGCCGGCTAGCGGGCAGCTCCTACGAGCAGTACTTC. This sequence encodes CASSRLAGSSYEQYF.

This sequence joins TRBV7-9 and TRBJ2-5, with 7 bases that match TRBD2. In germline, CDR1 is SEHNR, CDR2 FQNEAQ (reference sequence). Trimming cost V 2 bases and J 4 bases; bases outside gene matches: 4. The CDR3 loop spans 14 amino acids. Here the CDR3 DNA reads TGTGCCAGCAGCTTACGGGAGGAGGCAGAGACCCAGTACTTC. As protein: CASSLREEAETQYF.

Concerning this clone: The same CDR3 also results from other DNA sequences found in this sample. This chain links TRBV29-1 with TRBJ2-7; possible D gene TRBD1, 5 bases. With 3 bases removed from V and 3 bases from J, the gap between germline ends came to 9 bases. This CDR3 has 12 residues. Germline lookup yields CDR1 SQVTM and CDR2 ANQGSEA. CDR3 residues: CSVEVGDYEQYF. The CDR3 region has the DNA TGCAGCGTTGAGGTAGGGGACTACGAGCAGTACTTC.

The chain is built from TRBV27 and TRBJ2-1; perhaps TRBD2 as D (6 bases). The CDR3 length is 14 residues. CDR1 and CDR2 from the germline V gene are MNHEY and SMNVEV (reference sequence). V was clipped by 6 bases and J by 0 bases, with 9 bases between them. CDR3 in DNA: TGTGCCAGCAGGCTAGCGATCTCCTACAATGAGCAGTTCTTC. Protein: CASRLAISYNEQFF.

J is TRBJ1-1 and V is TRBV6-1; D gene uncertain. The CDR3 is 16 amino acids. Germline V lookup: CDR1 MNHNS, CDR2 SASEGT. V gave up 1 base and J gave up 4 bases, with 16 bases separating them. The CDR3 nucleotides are TGTGCCAGCAGTGAAGACGATCGGGGTGTTCGCACTGAAGCTTTCTTT. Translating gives CASSEDDRGVRTEAFF.

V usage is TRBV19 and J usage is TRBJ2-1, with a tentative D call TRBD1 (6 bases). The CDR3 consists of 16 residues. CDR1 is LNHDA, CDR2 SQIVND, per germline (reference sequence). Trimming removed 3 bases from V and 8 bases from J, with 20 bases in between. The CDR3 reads CASSMTGTPSRYEQFF. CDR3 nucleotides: TGTGCCAGTAGTATGACCGGGACACCATCGCGATATGAGCAGTTCTTC. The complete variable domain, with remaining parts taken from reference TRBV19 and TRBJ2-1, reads DGGITQSPKYLFRKEGQNVTLSCEQNLNHDAMYWYRQDPGQGLRLIYYSQIVNDFQKGDIAEGYSVSREKKESFPLTVTSAQKNPTAFYLCASSMTGTPSRYEQFFGPGTRLTVL.

This chain's CDR3 is CASSLGQTNYGYTF. DNA for the CDR3: TGTGCCAGCAGCTTGGGACAGACTAACTATGGCTACACCTTC. J is TRBJ1-2 and V is TRBV7-9; 7 positions match TRBD1. Losses at the gene ends were 3 bases for V and 0 bases for J; bases not matched to a gene: 1. CDR3 length equals 14 residues. The germline V gene encodes CDR1 SEHNR and CDR2 FQNEAQ (reference sequence).